The clone carrying this TCR beta chain was seen only a few times. TCRdb re-derived calls from the RT-PCR reads in MiXCR, one entry per CDR3 protein. The sample lists 920,000 or so distinct CDR3 sequences, more than 15% occurring once. This sample was taken from a study of patients and donors after allogeneic stem cell transplantation. V lost 0 bases, J lost 6 bases, and 12 bases lay in between. Germline V gene lookup returns CDR1 LGHDT and CDR2 YNNKEL (reference sequence). The CDR3 runs 15 residues. The chain recombines TRBV3-1 with TRBJ2-1; D ambiguous. Sequencing was carried out using blood, either unsorted or a sorted T cell fraction (not recorded which). This TCR was recovered from a human donor who was either an allogeneic HSCT recipient or a stem cell or donor lymphocyte infusion donor (not recorded which). It is not recorded whose cells these are; they may come from a transplant donor. In DNA, the CDR3 is TGTGCCAGCAGCCAAGATTCGGTTCCGGGCAATGAGCAGTTCTTC. Translation gives CASSQDSVPGNEQFF.